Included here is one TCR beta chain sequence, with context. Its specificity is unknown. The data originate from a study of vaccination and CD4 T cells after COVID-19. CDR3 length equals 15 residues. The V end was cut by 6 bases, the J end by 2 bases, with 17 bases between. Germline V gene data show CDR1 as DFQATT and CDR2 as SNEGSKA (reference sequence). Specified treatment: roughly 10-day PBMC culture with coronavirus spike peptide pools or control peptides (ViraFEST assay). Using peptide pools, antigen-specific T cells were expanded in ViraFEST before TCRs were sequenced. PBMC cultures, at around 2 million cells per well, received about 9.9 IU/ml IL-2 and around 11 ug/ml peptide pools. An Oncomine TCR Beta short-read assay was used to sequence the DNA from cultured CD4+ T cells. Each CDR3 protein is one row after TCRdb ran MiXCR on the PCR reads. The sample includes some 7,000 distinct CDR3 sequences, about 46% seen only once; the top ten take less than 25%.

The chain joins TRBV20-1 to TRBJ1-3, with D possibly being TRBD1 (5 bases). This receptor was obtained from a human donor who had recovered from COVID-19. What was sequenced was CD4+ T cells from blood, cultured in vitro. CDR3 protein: CSAAPQGRPGNTIYF. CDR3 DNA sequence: TGCAGTGCAGCTCCTCAGGGCAGACCTGGAAACACCATATATTTT.